These 15 T cell receptor beta chains originate from one sample sequenced in a study of shared clonotypes between healthy human individuals. Measured with immunoSEQ multiplex PCR; TCRdb has only the in-frame clones, and not every one. The sample holds about 2 million clones; 90% to 95% are singletons and the top ten take 0.1% to 0.15%. The sequenced sample consisted of naive CD4+ T cells sorted from blood. Subset described: CD45RA+ positively selected. These receptors came from a man between 18 and 35 years old in good health.

The chain couples TRBV28 to TRBJ2-2; D not resolved. CDR1 and CDR2 (germline): MDHEN, SYDVKM. The germline V and J ends were trimmed by 0 bases and 8 bases, with 7 bases remaining between them. The CDR3 length is 13 residues. CDR3 sequence (DNA): TGTGCCAGCAGTTTATGGGACCGAGGGGAGCTGTTTTTT. It is translated as CASSLWDRGELFF.

The V call is TRBV29-1, the J call TRBJ2-1; TRBD2 might be the D (6 bases). The V gene lost 7 bases and the J gene lost 6 bases, with 13 bases spanning the gap. Germline V lookup: CDR1 SQVTM, CDR2 ANQGSEA. The CDR3 extends over 12 amino acids. CDR3 residues: CSATGLANEQFF. For the CDR3, the DNA is TGCAGCGCCACGGGACTTGCCAATGAGCAGTTCTTC.

Concerning this clone: At the DNA level, this CDR3 is encoded by other sequences in the same sample as well. This chain links TRBV6-5 with TRBJ2-7; D perhaps matches TRBD1 (6 bases). Per the germline V gene, CDR1 is MNHEY and CDR2 is SVGAGI. V lost 7 bases, J lost 0 bases, and 10 bases lay in between. The CDR3 is 13 amino acids. The CDR3 DNA is TGTGCCAGCAAAAGGGGGAGCTCCTACGAGCAGTACTTC. Its translation is CASKRGSSYEQYF.

The chain combines TRBV6-6 with TRBJ2-5; tentatively, D is TRBD2 (7 bases). Trimming cost V 4 bases and J 5 bases, with 17 bases left between them. The CDR3 sequence is 15 residues long. Germline values: CDR1 MNHNY, CDR2 SVGAGI (reference sequence). CDR3 DNA sequence: TGTGCCAGCAGTTGGGGAGGGCAGGGGAGGGAGACCCAGTACTTC. It encodes CASSWGGQGRETQYF.

This clone was counted a single time. This chain uses TRBV10-3 with TRBJ1-2; 11 bases are a match to TRBD1. Germline loops: CDR1 ENHRY, CDR2 SYGVKD. The CDR3 contains 16 residues. Unmatched junction bases numbered 14, after V lost 8 bases and J lost 6 bases. CDR3 region: CAIGHRTGGFTNGYTF. The CDR3 region has the DNA TGTGCCATCGGACATCGGACAGGGGGCTTTACGAATGGCTACACCTTC.

The chain joins TRBV27 to TRBJ1-6; tentatively, D is TRBD1 (5 bases). CDR1 is MNHEY and CDR2 is SMNVEV in the germline V gene (reference sequence). The CDR3 loop spans 16 amino acids. V lost 2 bases and J lost 11, with 19 bases in between. CDR3 nucleotides: TGTGCCAGCAGTTTAAGCTTGGGGCTTAGTAAGGCACCCCTCCACTTT. Encoded protein: CASSLSLGLSKAPLHF.

The chain carries TRBV5-5 and TRBJ2-6; D is unresolved. CDR1 is SGHKS and CDR2 is YYEKEE in the germline V gene (reference sequence). V lost 1 base and J 1 base, leaving 6 bases between the germline ends. This CDR3 spans 15 amino acids. Here the CDR3 DNA reads TGTGCCAGCAGCTTGCTGGGTTCTGGGGCCAACGTCCTGACTTTC. Translated, it gives CASSLLGSGANVLTF.

This clone was seen once. J is TRBJ1-2 and V is TRBV11-2; TRBD1 is a possible D gene (6 bases). The CDR3 totals 17 residues. V shed 0 bases and J shed 3 bases, with 17 bases lying between them. Germline lookup yields CDR1 SGHAT and CDR2 FQNNGV. CDR3 in amino acids: CASSLDPLQGKDYGYTF. The CDR3 DNA is TGTGCCAGCAGCTTAGACCCCCTCCAGGGGAAGGACTATGGCTACACCTTC.

The genes are TRBV30 and TRBJ2-5; 7 bases map to TRBD1. The CDR3 totals 13 residues. CDR1 GTSNPN and CDR2 SVGIG come from the germline V gene (reference sequence). Unmatched junction bases numbered 4, after V lost 2 bases and J lost 4 bases. DNA for the CDR3: TGTGCCTGGAGTACAGGGGCCGGAGAGACCCAGTACTTC. The encoded protein is CAWSTGAGETQYF.

The genes are TRBV6-5 and TRBJ1-4; tentatively, D is TRBD1 (5 bases). Trimming took off 6 bases at V and 8 bases at J, with 10 bases between the two ends. From germline, CDR1 is MNHEY and CDR2 SVGAGI. The CDR3 is 12 amino acids. This CDR3 is CASSKGREKLFF. CDR3 in DNA: TGTGCCAGCAGCAAGGGGCGGGAAAAACTGTTTTTT.

The table lists this clone with a count of one. The DNA for the CDR3 is TGTGCCAGCAGTGCACTCGGGGGAGTAGGCACAGATACGCAGTATTTT. It is translated as CASSALGGVGTDTQYF. This chain uses TRBV6-1 with TRBJ2-3; D possibly corresponds to TRBD2 (6 bases). Germline-derived CDR1 and CDR2 are MNHNS and SASEGT. V gave up 4 bases and J gave up 1 base, with 15 bases separating them. The CDR3 length is 16 residues.

The chain links TRBV6-1 to TRBJ2-7; 13 bases match TRBD2. V gave up 3 bases and J gave up 5 bases; unmatched junction bases: 7. Germline V gene lookup returns CDR1 MNHNS and CDR2 SASEGT. The CDR3 extends over 16 amino acids. CDR3 region: CASSDQTSGGNHEQYF. CDR3 DNA: TGTGCCAGCAGTGACCAGACTAGCGGGGGGAACCACGAGCAGTACTTC.

The rearrangement links TRBV7-2 to TRBJ2-2, with 12 bases aligning to TRBD2. The V gene end was trimmed by 3 bases and the J gene end by 0 bases; junction bases not matched to a gene: 2. The CDR3 covers 17 residues. The germline V gene encodes CDR1 SGHTA and CDR2 FQGNSA. CDR3 in DNA: TGTGCCAGCAGCTTCGCTAGCGGGAGGGCGAACACCGGGGAGCTGTTTTTT. Its translation is CASSFASGRANTGELFF.

The J gene is TRBJ2-3, the V gene TRBV30, with a possible D match to TRBD2 (7 bases). Trimming shortened V by 4 bases and J by 7 bases, and 15 bases separated the two germline ends. This CDR3 region has 13 residues. Germline assignment: CDR1 GTSNPN and CDR2 SVGIG (reference sequence). The CDR3 sequence is CAWTSNGGHTQYF. The CDR3 DNA follows: TGTGCCTGGACTAGCAACGGGGGGCATACGCAGTATTTT.

The V call is TRBV30, the J call TRBJ1-4, with D unclear. The CDR3 extends over 12 amino acids. The germline CDR1 and CDR2 sequences are GTSNPN and SVGIG (reference sequence). Trimming removed 2 bases at V and 3 bases at J, with 4 bases between. The CDR3 sequence is CAWSSANEKLFF. The CDR3 region has the DNA TGTGCCTGGAGTTCAGCTAATGAAAAACTGTTTTTT.